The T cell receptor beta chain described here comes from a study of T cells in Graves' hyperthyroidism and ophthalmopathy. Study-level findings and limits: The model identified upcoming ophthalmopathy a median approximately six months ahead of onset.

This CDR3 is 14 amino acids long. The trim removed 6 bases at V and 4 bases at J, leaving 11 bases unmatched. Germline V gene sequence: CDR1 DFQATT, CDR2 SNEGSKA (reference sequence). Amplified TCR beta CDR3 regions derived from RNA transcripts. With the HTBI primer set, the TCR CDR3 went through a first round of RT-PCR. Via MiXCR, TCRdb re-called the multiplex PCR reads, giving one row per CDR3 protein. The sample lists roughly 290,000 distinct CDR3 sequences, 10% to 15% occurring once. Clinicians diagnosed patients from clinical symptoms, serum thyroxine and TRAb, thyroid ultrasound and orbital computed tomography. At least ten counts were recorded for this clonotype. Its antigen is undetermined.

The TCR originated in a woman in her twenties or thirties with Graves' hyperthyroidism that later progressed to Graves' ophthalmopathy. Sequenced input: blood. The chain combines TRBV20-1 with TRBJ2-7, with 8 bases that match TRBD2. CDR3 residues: CSAEDLAGNYEQYF. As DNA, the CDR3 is TGCAGTGCGGAAGATCTAGCGGGCAATTACGAGCAGTACTTC.